This record looks at one TCR beta chain sequence and its context. Its target is not known. The source of the sample is a study of cytomegalovirus exposure and HLA in healthy donors. Notes on the study in general: It was about 180 TCR beta chains that were listed as cytomegalovirus-associated. Sequencing likely caused a cluster of highly shared sequence variants. CMV serostatus was the only immune exposure information that was available.

The CDR3 has 16 residues. Per the germline V gene, CDR1 is SGHKS and CDR2 is YYEKEE (reference sequence). J gave up 12 bases and V 4 bases, and 18 bases lay outside the gene matches. The PCR ran on 60 Vbeta and 13 Jbeta primers. Generated by immunoSEQ multiplex PCR, the TCRdb table keeps only in-frame clones and is missing some. The sample carries about 120,000 clones, 63% recorded once. The TCR sequence derives from a man aged 35 to 55 in good health and CMV-seropositive. Sequenced material: PBMCs. This chain uses TRBV5-5 with TRBJ1-1, with 10 bases matching TRBD1. The CDR3 region is CASSDKNSPGQGITFF. As DNA, the CDR3 is TGTGCCAGCAGCGATAAAAACTCCCCGGGACAGGGGATAACTTTCTTT.